Below are 15 T cell receptor beta chains sequenced from a single sample in a study of T cell repertoires in cytomegalovirus infection. TCRdb re-derived calls from the reads in MiXCR, one entry per CDR3 protein. The sample records 310,000 or so distinct CDR3 sequences, about a sixth being singletons. The sample was PBMCs. The receptor set was obtained from a human donor in good health (CMV status not recorded). Some clones in this sample may be carry-over from other donors' samples.

This clonotype has more than one count but fewer than ten. V is TRBV11-2 and J is TRBJ2-5; tentatively, D is TRBD2 (7 bases). The CDR3 sequence is 17 residues long. Germline V gives CDR1 SGHAT, CDR2 FQNNGV. The V gene lost 2 bases and the J gene lost 2 bases, with 18 bases spanning the gap. In nucleotides, the CDR3 is TGTGCCAGCAGCTTATCCCGGAGGGGGGGTCGTCAAGAGACCCAGTACTTC. It translates to CASSLSRRGGRQETQYF.

This clonotype was counted a few times. V gene TRBV27 combines with J gene TRBJ1-4, with TRBD1 matching 8 bases. The V segment lost 5 bases and the J segment 4 bases; nucleotides outside the gene matches: 6. Germline V lookup: CDR1 MNHEY, CDR2 SMNVEV (reference sequence). The CDR3 is made up of 15 amino acids. The CDR3 DNA reads TGTGCCAGCAGTCGTGGACAGGGACTTAATGAAAAACTGTTTTTT. Amino acid sequence: CASSRGQGLNEKLFF.

The sample holds a few counts of this clonotype. The chain combines TRBV20-1 with TRBJ1-1, with 8 bases lining up with TRBD1. CDR3 length equals 12 residues. Germline assignment: CDR1 DFQATT and CDR2 SNEGSKA (reference sequence). The CDR3 here is CRGTGGNTEAFF. CDR3 sequence (DNA): TGCAGGGGGACAGGCGGGAACACTGAAGCTTTCTTT.

This clonotype was seen a few times. The genes are TRBV7-8 and TRBJ2-7; possibly TRBD1 for D (5 bases). This CDR3 is built from 14 residues. Trimming shortened V by 5 bases and J by 4 bases, and 15 bases separated the two germline ends. Germline loops: CDR1 SGHVS, CDR2 FQNEAQ. The CDR3 sequence is CASSLDSGFYEQYF. The CDR3 DNA is TGTGCCAGCAGCCTAGACTCAGGGTTTTACGAGCAGTACTTC.

The rearrangement links TRBV28 to TRBJ2-7; the D gene could be TRBD1 or TRBD2 (5 bases each). Germline V gene lookup returns CDR1 MDHEN and CDR2 SYDVKM. The germline V and J ends were trimmed by 5 bases and 3 bases, with 14 bases remaining between them. The CDR3 extends over 14 amino acids. CDR3 residues: CASSPSGTVYEQYF. The CDR3 DNA is TGTGCCAGCAGTCCTTCCGGGACCGTCTACGAGCAGTACTTC.

The chain employs TRBV5-5 and TRBJ2-5; 9 nucleotides match TRBD1. The CDR3 is made up of 14 amino acids. The V gene's germline CDR1 is SGHKS and CDR2 YYEKEE (reference sequence). With V trimmed by 4 bases and J by 2 bases, 3 bases remained unmatched. CDR3 residues: CASSGTGQQETQYF. The CDR3 nucleotides read TGTGCCAGCAGCGGGACAGGGCAGCAAGAGACCCAGTACTTC.

This clonotype has at least ten counts. CDR3 region: CSVAEVSGNTIYF. In nucleotides, the CDR3 is TGCAGCGTTGCGGAGGTCTCTGGAAACACCATATATTTT. V and J are TRBV29-1 and TRBJ1-3; D not certain. The V gene's germline CDR1 is SQVTM and CDR2 ANQGSEA. V lost 4 bases and J lost 0, with 7 bases in between. This CDR3 contains 13 residues.

V gene TRBV27 combines with J gene TRBJ1-2; 10 bases agree with TRBD1. The germline V gene encodes CDR1 MNHEY and CDR2 SMNVEV (reference sequence). The ends lost 2 bases at V and 4 bases at J; junction bases unmatched: 7. This CDR3 is 16 amino acids long. DNA for the CDR3: TGTGCCAGCAGTTTAAATTTTAGGACAGGGGGCTATGGCTACACCTTC. Encoded protein: CASSLNFRTGGYGYTF.

The CDR3 DNA reads TGTGCCACCAGTGAGCGGGAGGCGCTCGATGAGCAGTTCTTC. It codes for CATSEREALDEQFF. The chain carries TRBV24-1 and TRBJ2-1; 8 nucleotides agree with TRBD2. V lost 4 bases and J lost 8; bases outside the gene matches: 6. The CDR3 is 14 amino acids. CDR1 KGHDR and CDR2 SFDVKD come from the germline V gene.

This clonotype was seen many times. V usage is TRBV7-2 and J usage is TRBJ2-1, with TRBD2 as a possible D gene (5 bases). The germline gives CDR1 SGHTA, CDR2 FQGNSA. The CDR3 has 13 amino acids. V lost 1 base and J 11 bases, leaving 12 bases between the germline ends. This CDR3 reads CASSLGGPGKQFF. Here the CDR3 DNA reads TGTGCCAGCAGCTTAGGGGGTCCGGGGAAGCAGTTCTTC.

In its sample, this clonotype was seen many times. This chain uses TRBV4-3 with TRBJ2-3, with 7 bases identical to TRBD2. V lost 0 bases and J lost 3; bases outside the gene matches: 3. CDR3 size: 15 residues. CDR1 and CDR2 from the germline V gene are LGHNA and YSLEER. The CDR3 sequence is CASSQDGGGTDTQYF. The CDR3 DNA sequence: TGCGCCAGCAGCCAAGATGGGGGGGGGACAGATACGCAGTATTTT.

The genes are TRBV20-1 and TRBJ1-1; D is perhaps TRBD1 (5 bases). The CDR3 is 14 residues long. V was trimmed by 0 bases and J by 4 bases, leaving 12 bases between them. Germline V gene sequence: CDR1 DFQATT, CDR2 SNEGSKA (reference sequence). Written as DNA, the CDR3 is TGCAGTGCTAGAGATCAACGGGGACTCACTGAAGCTTTCTTT. Its translation: CSARDQRGLTEAFF.

The rearrangement links TRBV11-2 to TRBJ2-3; no firm D call. This CDR3 comprises 14 residues. Per germline, CDR1 SGHAT and CDR2 FQNNGV. The V end was cut by 5 bases, the J end by 4 bases, with 13 bases between. The DNA of the CDR3 is TGTGCCAGCAGCCATAGACACCCCGCAGATACGCAGTATTTT. Its translation: CASSHRHPADTQYF.

This chain uses TRBV7-9 with TRBJ2-5; D assignment may be TRBD1 or TRBD2 (5 bases each). The CDR3 length is 15 residues. V gave up 5 bases and J gave up 5 bases, with 18 bases separating them. Germline lookup yields CDR1 SEHNR and CDR2 FQNEAQ (reference sequence). For the CDR3, the DNA is TGTGCCAGCAGCCTGGGACGTCCTAGTACGGAGACCCAGTACTTC. Translated, it gives CASSLGRPSTETQYF. Variable domain in full (rest from reference TRBV7-9 and TRBJ2-5): DTGVSQNPRHKITKRGQNVTFRCDPISEHNRLYWYRQTLGQGPEFLTYFQNEAQLEKSRLLSDRFSAERPKGSFSTLEIQRTEQGDSAMYLCASSLGRPSTETQYFGPGTRLLVL.

This clonotype was found many times. The conserved closing phenylalanine or tryptophan is absent in this CDR3, likely reflecting a read error. The DNA is omitted, as the CDR3 cannot be located on it reliably, and the CDR3 follows TCRdb's listing. V usage is TRBV27 and J usage is TRBJ2-7; the table calls TRBD2, which could not be checked here. A total of 12 residues make up the CDR3, ends included. Germline V lookup: CDR1 MNHEY, CDR2 SMNVEV (reference sequence). The CDR3 sequence is CASSLSSRLAGL.